This T cell receptor (beta chain) appears in the sequencing data of a study of blood T cell repertoires in COVID-19. Background on the study: Sample material is recorded as cDNA or gDNA derived from T cells, B-cell-depleted T cells, or PBMCs.

The CDR3 runs to 14 residues. Germline V gene sequence: CDR1 SGHNT, CDR2 YYREEE (reference sequence). Losses at the gene ends were 7 bases for V and 3 bases for J; bases not matched to a gene: 8. Original methodology: How many nucleated cells were present was estimated from reference gene primer amplification. Profiled with immunoSEQ multiplex PCR; TCRdb holds only in-frame clones, not every one. V and J calls and clone size are copied from that table; D and trimming were computed from the DNA. The data hold around 130,000 clones, with about 84% observed a single time. The chain links TRBV5-4 to TRBJ2-3; the match to TRBD1 covers 7 bases. This receptor was taken from a woman aged 60 to 75 with acute or convalescent COVID-19. Sequencing was done on a sample of peripheral blood. The CDR3 sequence: CASGKQGRTDTQYF. The DNA of the CDR3 is TGTGCCAGCGGGAAACAGGGGAGAACAGATACGCAGTATTTT.